A single sample is the source of the 2 T cell receptor beta chains below, sequenced in a study of blood T cell repertoires in COVID-19. Libraries were prepared by immunoSEQ multiplex PCR; TCRdb keeps only in-frame clonotypes and omits some of them. The table has roughly 250,000 clones, approximately 79% seen once; the top ten hold approximately 4%. Sample: peripheral blood. The receptors stem from a woman aged 35 to 49 with active or convalescent COVID-19.

The chain combines TRBV4-1 with TRBJ1-2; D unresolved. The ends were cut back, 3 bases at V and 2 bases at J, with 19 bases in the middle. Germline CDR1 is MGHRA and CDR2 is YSYEKL. The CDR3 length is 17 residues. CDR3 bases: TGCGCCAGCAGCCATACCCTCGGGAAGGAGAAGAACTATGGCTACACCTTC. The encoded protein is CASSHTLGKEKNYGYTF.

This chain joins TRBV6-5 and TRBJ1-1; D is undetermined. The CDR3 runs to 13 residues. Germline CDR1 reads MNHEY; CDR2 reads SVGAGI. V was cut by 6 bases and J by 1 base, with 9 bases left in between. The DNA for the CDR3 is TGTGCCAGCAGAGAGACACAGAACACTGAAGCTTTCTTT. It specifies CASRETQNTEAFF.